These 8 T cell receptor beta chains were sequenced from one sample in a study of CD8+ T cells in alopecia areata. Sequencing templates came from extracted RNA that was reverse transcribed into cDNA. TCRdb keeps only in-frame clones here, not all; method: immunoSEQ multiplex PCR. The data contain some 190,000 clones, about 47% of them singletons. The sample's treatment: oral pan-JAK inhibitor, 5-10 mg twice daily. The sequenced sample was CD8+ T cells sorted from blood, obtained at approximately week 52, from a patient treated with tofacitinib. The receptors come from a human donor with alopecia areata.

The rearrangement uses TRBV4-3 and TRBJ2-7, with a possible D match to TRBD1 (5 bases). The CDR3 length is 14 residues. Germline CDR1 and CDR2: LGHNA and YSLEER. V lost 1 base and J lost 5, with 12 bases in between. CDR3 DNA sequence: TGCGCCAGCAGCCAAGGGGTCAGGGCGGACGAGCAGTACTTC. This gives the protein CASSQGVRADEQYF.

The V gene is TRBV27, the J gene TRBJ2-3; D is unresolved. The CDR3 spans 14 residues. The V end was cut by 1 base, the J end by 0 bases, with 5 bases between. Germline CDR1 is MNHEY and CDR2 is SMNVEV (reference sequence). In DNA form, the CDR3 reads TGTGCCAGCAGTTTATTGGGCAGCACAGATACGCAGTATTTT. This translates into CASSLLGSTDTQYF.

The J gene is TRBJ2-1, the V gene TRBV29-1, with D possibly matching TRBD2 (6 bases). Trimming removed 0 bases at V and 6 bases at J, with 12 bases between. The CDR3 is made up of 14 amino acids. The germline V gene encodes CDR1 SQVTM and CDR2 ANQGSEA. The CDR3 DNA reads TGCAGCGTTGAAGATCGGGACGGGGGCAATGAGCAGTTCTTC. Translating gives CSVEDRDGGNEQFF.

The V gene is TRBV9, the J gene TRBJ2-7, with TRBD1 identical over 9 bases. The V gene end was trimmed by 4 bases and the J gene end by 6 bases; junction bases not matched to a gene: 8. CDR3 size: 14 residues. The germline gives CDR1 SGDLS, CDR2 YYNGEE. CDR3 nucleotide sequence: TGTGCCAGCAGCCCCCGGACAGGGGCGAGCGAGCAGTACTTC. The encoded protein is CASSPRTGASEQYF.

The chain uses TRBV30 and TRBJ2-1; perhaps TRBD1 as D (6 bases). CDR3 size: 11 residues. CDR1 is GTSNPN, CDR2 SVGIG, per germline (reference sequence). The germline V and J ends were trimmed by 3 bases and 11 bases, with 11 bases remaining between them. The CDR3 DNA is TGTGCCTGGAGCGCAGGGGCACAGCAGTTCTTC. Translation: CAWSAGAQQFF.

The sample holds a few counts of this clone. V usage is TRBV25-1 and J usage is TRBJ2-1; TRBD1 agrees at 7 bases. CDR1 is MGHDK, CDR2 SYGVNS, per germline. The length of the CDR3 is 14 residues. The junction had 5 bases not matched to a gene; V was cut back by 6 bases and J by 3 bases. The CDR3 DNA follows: TGTGCCAGCAGCGGGACAGAATTCTACAATGAGCAGTTCTTC. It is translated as CASSGTEFYNEQFF.

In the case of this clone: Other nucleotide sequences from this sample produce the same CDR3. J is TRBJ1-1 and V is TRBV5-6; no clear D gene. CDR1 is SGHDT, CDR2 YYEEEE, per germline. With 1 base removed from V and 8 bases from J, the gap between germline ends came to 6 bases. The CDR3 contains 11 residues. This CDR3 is CASSLQTEAFF. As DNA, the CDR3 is TGTGCCAGCAGCTTGCAGACAGAAGCTTTCTTT.

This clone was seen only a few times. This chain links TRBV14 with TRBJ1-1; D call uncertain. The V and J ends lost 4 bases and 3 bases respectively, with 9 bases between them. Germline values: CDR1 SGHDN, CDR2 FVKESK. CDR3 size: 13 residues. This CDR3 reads CASSLGPDTEAFF. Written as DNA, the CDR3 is TGTGCCAGCAGCCTAGGACCGGACACTGAAGCTTTCTTT.